This is a list of T cell receptor beta chains from one sample in a study of T cell changes during pregnancy in multiple sclerosis. TCRdb keeps only in-frame clones here, not all; method: immunoSEQ multiplex PCR. The data hold about 48,000 clones, with approximately 85% observed a single time. The sample was CD4+ T cells from peripheral blood mononuclear cells, taken in the second trimester of pregnancy. The receptors were gathered from a female donor with multiple sclerosis, enrolled in a pregnancy study. CDR3s include the opening cysteine and the closing phenylalanine or tryptophan. D genes are given only for firm matches. Size is omitted from some rows. Given values are once, few, many or a class for expanded clones.

v_gene	j_gene	abundance	d_gene	CDR3nt	CDR3aa
TRBV5-1	TRBJ2-1	-	TRBD2	TGCGCCAGCGGGACTAGCGGGCTCTACAATGAGCAGTTCTTC	CASGTSGLYNEQFF
TRBV7-6	TRBJ2-1	-	-	TGTGCCAGCAGCTTAAGGTTCCAGGGGCTAACTAGGGCCGCTGAGCAGTTCTTC	CASSLRFQGLTRAAEQFF
TRBV28	TRBJ1-3	-	-	TGTGCCAGCAGTTCGCCGGGGGAGGGAAACACCATATATTTT	CASSSPGEGNTIYF
TRBV30	TRBJ1-3	once	TRBD1	TGTGCCTGGACTGGACAGGTTAGAAACACCATATATTTT	CAWTGQVRNTIYF
TRBV10-1	TRBJ2-7	-	-	TGCGCCAGCAGTGGGGCTCTAGAGCAGTACTTC	CASSGALEQYF
TRBV7-3	TRBJ2-1	-	-	TGTGCCAGCAGCCTTGCCCCGAGGAGCTCCTACAATGAGCAGTTCTTC	CASSLAPRSSYNEQFF
TRBV6-1	TRBJ2-6	-	TRBD1	TGTGCCAGCAGTGAATTTAGGACAGGCAACTCTGGGGCCAACGTCCTGACTTTC	CASSEFRTGNSGANVLTF
TRBV25-1	TRBJ2-3	-	TRBD2	TGTGCCAGCGAAGTAACTAGCGGGGCGGCAGATACGCAGTATTTT	CASEVTSGAADTQYF
TRBV5-1	TRBJ2-2	-	-	TGCGCCAGCAGCTTGTTGCGGCAGGGGAATTTTGACGGGGAGCTGTTTTTT	CASSLLRQGNFDGELFF
TRBV19	TRBJ1-1	-	-	TGTGCCAGTAGTATTCAGGGATCGAACACTGAAGCTTTCTTT	CASSIQGSNTEAFF
TRBV7-2	TRBJ2-1	-	TRBD2	TGTGCCAGCAGCTTAGTGGCGGGAGGGAAGGTCAATGAGCAGTTCTTC	CASSLVAGGKVNEQFF
TRBV18	TRBJ1-5	once	TRBD1	TGTGCCAGCTCACCTCTTGACAGGGATGGTCAGCCCCAGCATTTT	CASSPLDRDGQPQHF
TRBV19	TRBJ1-1	-	-	TGTGCCAGTGCCTGGGGGGTGCGTGCTTTCTTT	CASAWGVRAFF
TRBV6-1	TRBJ1-2	few	-	TGTGCCAGCAGTGAATCGACAGGACCATCCTATGGCTACACCTTC	CASSESTGPSYGYTF
TRBV10-2	TRBJ2-5	-	TRBD2	TGCGCCAGCAGTGCTCCTAGCGGGATCCAAGAGACCCAGTACTTC	CASSAPSGIQETQYF
TRBV12-5	TRBJ1-1	-	-	TGTGCTAGTGGAAAACAGGCCAACACTGAAGCTTTCTTT	CASGKQANTEAFF
TRBV7-2	TRBJ1-2	-	-	TGTGCCAGCAGCTTAGGGGCAGCTTATGGCTACACCTTC	CASSLGAAYGYTF
TRBV6-5	TRBJ2-7	few	TRBD2	TGTGCCAGTAGACTAGCGGAAAACTACGAGCAGTACTTC	CASRLAENYEQYF
TRBV21-1	TRBJ2-1	-	-	TGTGCCAGCAGCGTAGCCGGGATAATAGGACGGAATGAGCAGTTCTTC	CASSVAGIIGRNEQFF
TRBV5-6	TRBJ2-7	-	TRBD1	TGTGCCAGCAGCCTGACAGGGTTCTCCTACGAGCAGTACTTC	CASSLTGFSYEQYF
TRBV11-2	TRBJ2-5	few	TRBD2	TGTGCCAGCAGATGGGGGACTAGGGGCCAAGAGACCCAGTACTTC	CASRWGTRGQETQYF
TRBV27	TRBJ2-2	-	TRBD1	TGTGCCAGCGGGCGACAGGGGAACACCGGGGAGCTGTTTTTT	CASGRQGNTGELFF
TRBV7-6	TRBJ2-5	-	-	TGTGCCAGCAGCCTAGCCGGTGCGAAACAAGAGACCCAGTACTTC	CASSLAGAKQETQYF
TRBV29-1	TRBJ2-7	-	TRBD1	TGCAGCGGGGGGACAGGGGGAAAGCAGTACTTC	CSGGTGGKQYF
TRBV7-2	TRBJ2-5	few	TRBD1	TGTGCCAGCAGCTTAAGTCTACAGGGGGCCCAAGAGACCCAGTACTTC	CASSLSLQGAQETQYF
TRBV30	TRBJ2-7	-	-	TGTGCCTGGAGTGTATTGGAGCGGTCTAGCAGGTACTTC	CAWSVLERSSRYF
TRBV2	TRBJ2-2	-	TRBD1	TGTGCCAGCAGTGTTACAGGGGGTCGAACCGGGGAGCTGTTTTTT	CASSVTGGRTGELFF